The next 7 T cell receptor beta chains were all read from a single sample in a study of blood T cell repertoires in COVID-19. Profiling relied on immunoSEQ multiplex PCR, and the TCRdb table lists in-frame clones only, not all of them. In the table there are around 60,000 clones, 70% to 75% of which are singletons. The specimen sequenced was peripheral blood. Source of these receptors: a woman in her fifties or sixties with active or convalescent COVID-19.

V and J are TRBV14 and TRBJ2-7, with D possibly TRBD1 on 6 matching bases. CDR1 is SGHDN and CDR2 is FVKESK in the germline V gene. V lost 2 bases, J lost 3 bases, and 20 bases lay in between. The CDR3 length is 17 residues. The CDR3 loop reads CASSQLQGSGSNYEQYF. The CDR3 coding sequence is TGTGCCAGCAGCCAACTTCAGGGGTCCGGGTCGAACTACGAGCAGTACTTC.

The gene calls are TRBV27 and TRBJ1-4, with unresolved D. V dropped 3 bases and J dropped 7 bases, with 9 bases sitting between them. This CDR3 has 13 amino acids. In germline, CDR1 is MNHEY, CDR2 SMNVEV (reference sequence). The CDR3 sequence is CASSFRRFEKLFF. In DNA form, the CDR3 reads TGTGCCAGCAGTTTCCGGAGGTTTGAAAAACTGTTTTTT.

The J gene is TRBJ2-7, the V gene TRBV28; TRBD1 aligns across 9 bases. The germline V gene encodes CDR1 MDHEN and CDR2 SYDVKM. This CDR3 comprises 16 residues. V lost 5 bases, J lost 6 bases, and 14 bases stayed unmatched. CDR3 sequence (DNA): TGTGCCAGCAGTGTAACGCAGCCGGGACAGGGAGGCGAGCAGTACTTC. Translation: CASSVTQPGQGGEQYF. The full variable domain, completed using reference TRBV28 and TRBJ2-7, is DVKVTQSSRYLVKRTGEKVFLECVQDMDHENMFWYRQDPGLGLRLIYFSYDVKMKEKGDIPEGYSVSREKKERFSLILESASTNQTSMYLCASSVTQPGQGGEQYFGPGTRLTVT.

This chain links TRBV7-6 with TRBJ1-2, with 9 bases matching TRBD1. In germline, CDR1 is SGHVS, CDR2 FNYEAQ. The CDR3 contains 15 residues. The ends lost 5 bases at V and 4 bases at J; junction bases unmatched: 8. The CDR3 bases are TGTGCCAGCAGCCCAAGAGACAGGGGGGGCTATGGCTACACCTTC. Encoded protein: CASSPRDRGGYGYTF.

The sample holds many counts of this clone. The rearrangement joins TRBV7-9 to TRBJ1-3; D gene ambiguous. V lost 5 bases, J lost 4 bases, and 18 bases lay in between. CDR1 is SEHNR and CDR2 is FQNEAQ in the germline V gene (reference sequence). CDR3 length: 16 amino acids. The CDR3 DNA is TGTGCCAGCAGCCGTCGTCTAGGAGCTGGGGGAAACACCATATATTTT. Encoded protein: CASSRRLGAGGNTIYF.

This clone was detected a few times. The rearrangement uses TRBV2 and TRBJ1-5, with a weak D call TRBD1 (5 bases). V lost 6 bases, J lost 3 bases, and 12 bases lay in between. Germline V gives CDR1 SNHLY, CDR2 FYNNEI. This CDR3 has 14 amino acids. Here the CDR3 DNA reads TGTGCCAGCAGGGGGGGTAGGAACAATCAGCCCCAGCATTTT. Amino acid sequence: CASRGGRNNQPQHF.

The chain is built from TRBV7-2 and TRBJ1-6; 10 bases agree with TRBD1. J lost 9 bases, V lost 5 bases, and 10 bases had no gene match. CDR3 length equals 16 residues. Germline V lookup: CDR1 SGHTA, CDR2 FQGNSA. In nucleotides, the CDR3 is TGTGCCAGCAGCCCATATTCTGGGACAGGGGCTTCACCCCTCCACTTT. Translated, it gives CASSPYSGTGASPLHF.